This T cell receptor beta chain originates from a study of identical twins. TCRdb re-derived calls from the 5' RACE reads in MiXCR, one entry per CDR3 protein. Among 430,000 or so distinct CDR3 sequences, approximately 24% were seen once, and the ten largest hold over 2.5%. CDR1 is MNHNS and CDR2 is SASEGT in the germline V gene. There are 15 residues in the CDR3. J gave up 1 base and V 9 bases, and 10 bases lay outside the gene matches. These data also featured in a second study, about T cells expressing NK-cell markers.

This clonotype was obtained from a woman younger than 35 in good health. The rearrangement uses TRBV6-1 and TRBJ2-7, with 9 bases aligning to TRBD1. Sequenced sample: CD4+ T cells sorted from blood. The CDR3 loop reads CASHPPGQGSYEQYF. CDR3 DNA sequence: TGTGCCAGTCACCCTCCGGGACAGGGATCCTACGAGCAGTACTTC.